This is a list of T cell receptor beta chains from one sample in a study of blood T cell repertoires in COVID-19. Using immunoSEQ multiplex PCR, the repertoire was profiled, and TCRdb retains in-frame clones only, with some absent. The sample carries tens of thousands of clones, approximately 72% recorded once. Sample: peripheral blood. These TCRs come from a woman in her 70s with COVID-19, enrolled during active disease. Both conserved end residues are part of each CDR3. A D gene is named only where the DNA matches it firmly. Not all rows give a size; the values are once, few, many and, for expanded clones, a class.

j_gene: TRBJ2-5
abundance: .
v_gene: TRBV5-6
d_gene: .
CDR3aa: CASSGPTRGQETQYF
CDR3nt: TGTGCCAGCAGCGGGCCGACTAGAGGGCAAGAGACCCAGTACTTC

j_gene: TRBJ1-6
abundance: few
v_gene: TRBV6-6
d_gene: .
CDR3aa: CASSYSGRSNSPLHF
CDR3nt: TGTGCCAGCAGTTACTCGGGGCGGTCAAATTCACCCCTCCACTTT

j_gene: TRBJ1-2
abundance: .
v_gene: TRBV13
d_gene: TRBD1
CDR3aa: CASSSILDREDGYTF
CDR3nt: TGTGCCAGCAGCTCCATCCTGGACAGGGAGGATGGCTACACCTTC

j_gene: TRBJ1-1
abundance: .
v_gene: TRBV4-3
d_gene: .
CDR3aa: CASSQDKGNGRAFF
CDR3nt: TGCGCCAGCAGCCAAGATAAGGGGAACGGGCGAGCTTTCTTT

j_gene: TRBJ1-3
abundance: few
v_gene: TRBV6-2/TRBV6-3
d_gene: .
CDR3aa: CASSYVGTGNTIYF
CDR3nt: TGTGCCAGCAGTTACGTCGGGACTGGAAACACCATATATTTT

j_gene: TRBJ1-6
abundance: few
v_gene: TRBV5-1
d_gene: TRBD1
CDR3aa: CASSFDRGKSPLHF
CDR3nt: TGCGCCAGCAGCTTCGACAGGGGGAAATCACCCCTCCACTTT

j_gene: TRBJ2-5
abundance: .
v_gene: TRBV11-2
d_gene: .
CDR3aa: CASSPQETQYF
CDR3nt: TGTGCCAGCAGCCCGCAAGAGACCCAGTACTTC

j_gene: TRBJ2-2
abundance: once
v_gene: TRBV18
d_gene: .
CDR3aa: CASSPRETGELFF
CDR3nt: TGTGCCAGCTCACCAAGAGAAACCGGGGAGCTGTTTTTT

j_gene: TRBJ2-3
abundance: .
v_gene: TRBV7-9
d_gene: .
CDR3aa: CASSLVAGGRDTQYF
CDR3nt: TGTGCCAGCAGCTTAGTGGCAGGGGGGAGAGATACGCAGTATTTT

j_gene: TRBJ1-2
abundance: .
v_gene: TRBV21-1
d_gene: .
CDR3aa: CASSKKAPTGEGGYTF
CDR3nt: TGTGCCAGCAGCAAAAAAGCTCCAACAGGGGAAGGTGGCTACACCTTC

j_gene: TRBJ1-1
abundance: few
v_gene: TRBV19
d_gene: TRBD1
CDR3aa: CASSAGTGTTEAFF
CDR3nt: TGTGCCAGTAGCGCCGGGACAGGGACCACTGAAGCTTTCTTT

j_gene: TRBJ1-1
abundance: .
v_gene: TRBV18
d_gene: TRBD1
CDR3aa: CASSQFPTGGNTEAFF
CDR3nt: TGTGCCAGCTCACAGTTCCCGACAGGGGGGAACACTGAAGCTTTCTTT

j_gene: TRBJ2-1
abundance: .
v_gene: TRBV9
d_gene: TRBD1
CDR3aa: CASSVLTGTGEQFF
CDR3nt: TGTGCCAGCAGCGTATTAACCGGGACAGGGGAGCAGTTCTTC

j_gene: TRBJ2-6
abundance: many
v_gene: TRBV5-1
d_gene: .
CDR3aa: CASRQVSGANVLTF
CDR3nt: TGCGCCAGCCGACAGGTGTCCGGGGCCAACGTCCTGACTTTC

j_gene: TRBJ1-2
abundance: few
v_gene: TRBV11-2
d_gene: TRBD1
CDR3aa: CASSPQGDGYTF
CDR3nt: TGTGCCAGCAGCCCACAGGGGGATGGCTACACCTTC

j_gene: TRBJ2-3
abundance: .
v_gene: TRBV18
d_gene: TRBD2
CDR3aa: CASSSGTSGSADTQYF
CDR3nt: TGTGCCAGCTCATCGGGGACTAGCGGGAGTGCAGATACGCAGTATTTT

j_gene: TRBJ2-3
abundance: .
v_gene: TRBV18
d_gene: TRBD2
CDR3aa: CASSPFRGGSTDTQYF
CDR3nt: TGTGCCAGCTCGCCCTTCCGGGGGGGTAGCACAGATACGCAGTATTTT

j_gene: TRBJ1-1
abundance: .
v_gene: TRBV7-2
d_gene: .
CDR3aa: CASSLSRVGEAFF
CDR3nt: TGTGCCAGCAGCTTATCCAGGGTTGGTGAAGCTTTCTTT

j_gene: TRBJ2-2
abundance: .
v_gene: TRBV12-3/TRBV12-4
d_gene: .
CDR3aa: CASILANTGELFF
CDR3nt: TGTGCCAGCATCCTTGCGAACACCGGGGAGCTGTTTTTT

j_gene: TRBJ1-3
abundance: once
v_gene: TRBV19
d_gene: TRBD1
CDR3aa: CASNRDRAPSSGNTIYF
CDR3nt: TGTGCCAGTAATCGGGACAGGGCTCCCAGCTCTGGAAACACCATATATTTT

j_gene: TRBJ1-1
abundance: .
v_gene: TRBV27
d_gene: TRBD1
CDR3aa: CASRTDRVRQTEAFF
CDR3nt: TGTGCCAGCAGGACAGACAGGGTGAGGCAAACTGAAGCTTTCTTT

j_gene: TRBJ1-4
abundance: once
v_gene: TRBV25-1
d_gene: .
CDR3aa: CASRDTFTNEKLFF
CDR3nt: TGTGCCAGCAGGGACACCTTTACTAATGAAAAACTGTTTTTT

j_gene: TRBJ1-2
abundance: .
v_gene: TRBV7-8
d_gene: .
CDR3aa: CASSEPRGGYTF
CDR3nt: TGTGCCAGCAGTGAACCCCGAGGAGGCTACACCTTC

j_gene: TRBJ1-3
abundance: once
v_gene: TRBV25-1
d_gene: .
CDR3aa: CASSELRASGGNTIYF
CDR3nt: TGTGCCAGCAGTGAACTGAGGGCCTCAGGTGGAAACACCATATATTTT

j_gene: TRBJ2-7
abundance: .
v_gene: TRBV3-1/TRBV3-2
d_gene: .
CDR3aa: CASSHSGRGRPSEQYF
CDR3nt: TGTGCCAGCAGCCACTCGGGGCGGGGGCGCCCCTCCGAGCAGTACTTC

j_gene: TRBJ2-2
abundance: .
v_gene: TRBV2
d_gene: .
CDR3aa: CASKAGLASTGELFF
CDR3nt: TGTGCCAGCAAAGCGGGTCTAGCGTCCACCGGGGAGCTGTTTTTT

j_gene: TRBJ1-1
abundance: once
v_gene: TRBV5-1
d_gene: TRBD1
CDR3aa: CASSLDRVMTEAFF
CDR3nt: TGCGCCAGCAGCTTAGACAGGGTGATGACTGAAGCTTTCTTT

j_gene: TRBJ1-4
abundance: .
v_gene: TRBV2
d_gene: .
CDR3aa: CASSEGGAGNEKLFF
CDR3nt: TGTGCCAGCAGTGAGGGGGGAGCGGGTAATGAAAAACTGTTTTTT

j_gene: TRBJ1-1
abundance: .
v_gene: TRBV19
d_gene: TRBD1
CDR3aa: CASSLGTANTEAFF
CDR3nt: TGTGCCAGTAGCCTCGGGACAGCAAACACTGAAGCTTTCTTT

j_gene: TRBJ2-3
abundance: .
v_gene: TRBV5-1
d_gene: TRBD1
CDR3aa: CASSLRQGTDTQYF
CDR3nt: TGCGCCAGCAGCTTACGACAGGGGACAGATACGCAGTATTTT

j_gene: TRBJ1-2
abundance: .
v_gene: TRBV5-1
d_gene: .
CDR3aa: CASTTGMGDYGYTF
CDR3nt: TGCGCCAGTACAACAGGGATGGGGGACTATGGCTACACCTTC

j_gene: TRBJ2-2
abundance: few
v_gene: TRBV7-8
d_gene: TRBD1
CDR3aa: CASSNRQGTNTGELFF
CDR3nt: TGTGCCAGCAGCAACCGACAGGGCACGAACACCGGGGAGCTGTTTTTT

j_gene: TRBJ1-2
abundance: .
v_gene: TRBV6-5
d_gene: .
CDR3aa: CASTSGANYGYTF
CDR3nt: TGTGCCAGCACCAGCGGGGCGAACTATGGCTACACCTTC

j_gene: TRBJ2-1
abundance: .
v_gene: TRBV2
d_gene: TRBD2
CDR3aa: CASSPLGLAGGSSYNEQFF
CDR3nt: TGTGCCAGCAGCCCGCTGGGACTAGCGGGGGGCTCCTCCTACAATGAGCAGTTCTTC

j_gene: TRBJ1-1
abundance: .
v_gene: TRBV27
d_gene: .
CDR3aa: CASRLQGGDTEAFF
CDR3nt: TGTGCCAGCAGGCTACAGGGAGGGGACACTGAAGCTTTCTTT

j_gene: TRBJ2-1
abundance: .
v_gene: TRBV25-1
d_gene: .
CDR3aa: CASSEGTDYNSYNEQFF
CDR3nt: TGTGCCAGCAGTGAAGGAACGGACTACAACTCCTACAATGAGCAGTTCTTC

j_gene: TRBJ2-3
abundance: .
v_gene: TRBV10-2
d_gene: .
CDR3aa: CASRGGGLTTDTQYF
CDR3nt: TGCGCCAGCAGGGGTGGGGGACTCACCACAGATACGCAGTATTTT

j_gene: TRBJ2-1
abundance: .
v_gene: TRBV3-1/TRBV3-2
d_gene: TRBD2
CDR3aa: CASSQEISGRGIGGNEQFF
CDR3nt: TGTGCCAGCAGCCAAGAAATTAGCGGGAGAGGGATTGGGGGCAATGAGCAGTTCTTC

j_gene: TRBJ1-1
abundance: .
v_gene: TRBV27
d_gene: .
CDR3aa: CASSFPPGDTEAFF
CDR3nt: TGTGCCAGCAGTTTCCCACCGGGGGACACTGAAGCTTTCTTT

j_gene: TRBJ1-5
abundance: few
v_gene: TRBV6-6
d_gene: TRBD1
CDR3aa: CASSSVDRGVFQPQHF
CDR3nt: TGTGCCAGCAGTTCCGTTGACAGGGGTGTGTTTCAGCCCCAGCATTTT

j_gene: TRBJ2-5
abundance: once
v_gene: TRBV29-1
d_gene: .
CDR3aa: CSAPGGSQETQYF
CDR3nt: TGCAGCGCCCCGGGTGGATCCCAAGAGACCCAGTACTTC

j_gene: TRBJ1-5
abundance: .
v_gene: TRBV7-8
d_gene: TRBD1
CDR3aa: CASSSTGVSNQPQHF
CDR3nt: TGTGCCAGCAGTTCTACAGGGGTTAGCAATCAGCCCCAGCATTTT

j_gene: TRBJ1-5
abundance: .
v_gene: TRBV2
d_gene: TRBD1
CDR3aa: CASRTGQGGNQPQHF
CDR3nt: TGTGCCAGCAGGACAGGACAGGGGGGCAATCAGCCCCAGCATTTT

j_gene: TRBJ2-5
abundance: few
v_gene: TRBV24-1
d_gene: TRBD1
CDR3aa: CATSGRDRVGETQYF
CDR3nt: TGTGCCACCAGTGGCCGGGACAGGGTCGGGGAGACCCAGTACTTC

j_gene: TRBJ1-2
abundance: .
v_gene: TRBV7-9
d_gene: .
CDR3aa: CASSQQDQVNYGYTF
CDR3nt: TGTGCCAGCAGTCAACAGGACCAGGTCAACTATGGCTACACCTTC

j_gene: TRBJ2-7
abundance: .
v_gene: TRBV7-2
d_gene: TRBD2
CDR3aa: CASSQRGLADGEQYF
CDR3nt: TGTGCCAGCAGCCAGCGAGGACTAGCGGATGGTGAGCAGTACTTC

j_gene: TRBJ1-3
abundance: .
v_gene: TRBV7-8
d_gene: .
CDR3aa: CASSGGGRAVGNTIYF
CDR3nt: TGTGCCAGCAGCGGTGGAGGGAGGGCCGTTGGAAACACCATATATTTT

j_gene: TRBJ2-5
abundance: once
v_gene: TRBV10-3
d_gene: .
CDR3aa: CAISERGGRETQYF
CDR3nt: TGTGCCATCAGTGAACGAGGAGGGAGGGAGACCCAGTACTTC

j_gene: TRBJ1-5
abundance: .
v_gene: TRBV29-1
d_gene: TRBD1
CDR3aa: CSVMNGQGEQPQHF
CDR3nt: TGCAGCGTAATGAACGGACAGGGCGAGCAGCCCCAGCATTTT

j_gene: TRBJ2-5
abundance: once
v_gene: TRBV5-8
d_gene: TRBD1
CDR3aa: CASSFGQGVGETQYF
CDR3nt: TGTGCCAGCAGTTTTGGACAGGGGGTCGGTGAGACCCAGTACTTC

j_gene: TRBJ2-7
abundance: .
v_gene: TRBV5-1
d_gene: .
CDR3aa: CASSPRTASYEQYF
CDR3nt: TGCGCCAGCAGCCCACGGACAGCCTCCTACGAGCAGTACTTC

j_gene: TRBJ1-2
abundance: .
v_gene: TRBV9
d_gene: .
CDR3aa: CASSVDTGYGYTF
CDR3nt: TGTGCCAGCAGCGTAGACACAGGATATGGCTACACCTTC

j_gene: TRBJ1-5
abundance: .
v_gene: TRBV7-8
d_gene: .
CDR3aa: CASSAAEQPQHF
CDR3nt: TGTGCCAGCAGCGCCGCGGAGCAGCCCCAGCATTTT

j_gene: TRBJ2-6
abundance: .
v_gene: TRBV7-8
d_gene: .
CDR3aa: CASSLRLFSGANVLTF
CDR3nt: TGTGCCAGCAGCTTGAGGTTGTTCTCTGGGGCCAACGTCCTGACTTTC

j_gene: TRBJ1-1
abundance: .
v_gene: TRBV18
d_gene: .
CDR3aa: CASSGGGNTEAFF
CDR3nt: TGTGCCAGCTCAGGCGGAGGGAACACTGAAGCTTTCTTT

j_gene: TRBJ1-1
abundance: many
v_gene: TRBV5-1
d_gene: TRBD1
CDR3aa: CASSSRQGQNTEAFF
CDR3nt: TGCGCCAGCAGCTCAAGACAGGGCCAGAACACTGAAGCTTTCTTT

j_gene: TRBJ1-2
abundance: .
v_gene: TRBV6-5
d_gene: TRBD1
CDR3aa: CASRGQGLAGYTF
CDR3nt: TGTGCCAGCAGGGGACAGGGTTTAGCTGGCTACACCTTC

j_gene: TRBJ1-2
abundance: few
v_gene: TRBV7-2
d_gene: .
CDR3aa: CASSTSPRQKYGYTF
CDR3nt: TGTGCCAGCAGCACCAGTCCGAGGCAGAAATATGGCTACACCTTC

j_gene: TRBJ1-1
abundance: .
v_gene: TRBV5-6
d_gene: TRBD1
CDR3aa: CASSVRGQPNTEAFF
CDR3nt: TGTGCCAGCAGCGTGCGGGGACAGCCGAACACTGAAGCTTTCTTT